A selection of T cell receptor beta chains follows, all from one sample in a study of human T cells and chemical hapten exposure. TCRdb analysed the RACE reads with MiXCR anew, one entry per CDR3 protein. The sample records around 380,000 distinct CDR3 sequences, approximately 5.1% being singletons. This specimen was whole blood, taken in connection with sensitization to the hapten diphenylcyclopropenone (DPC). The receptors were sampled from a woman aged 45-59 years with alopecia areata. Some clones in this sample may be carry-over from other donors' samples. Each CDR3 is given with its conserved first and last residue. A D gene is named only where the DNA matches it firmly. Expanded clones get a size class; other rows say once, few or many, or leave the size out.

D,size,V,J,CDR3,DNA
TRBD1,many,TRBV12-3/TRBV12-4,TRBJ1-2,CASSRPGQGLGYTF,TGTGCCAGCAGTAGACCGGGACAGGGGCTTGGCTACACCTTC
NA,many,TRBV29-1,TRBJ2-3,CSVEGGLGTDTQYF,TGCAGCGTTGAGGGGGGCCTTGGCACAGATACGCAGTATTTT
NA,many,TRBV7-2,TRBJ2-3,CASTSQADTQYF,TGTGCCAGCACCTCGCAGGCAGATACGCAGTATTTT
NA,many,TRBV29-1,TRBJ2-1,CSIGTDSYYNEQFF,TGCAGCATCGGGACGGACAGTTACTACAATGAGCAGTTCTTC
TRBD1,few,TRBV28,TRBJ1-5,CASSSPLKTGAGNNQPQHF,TGTGCCAGCAGTTCCCCCCTAAAAACAGGGGCGGGAAACAATCAGCCCCAGCATTTT
TRBD1,NA,TRBV27,TRBJ2-3,CASSPYPGTANTDTQYF,TGTGCCAGCAGTCCCTACCCCGGGACAGCGAACACAGATACGCAGTATTTT
NA,few,TRBV19,TRBJ1-4,CASSINSLYSEKLFF,TGTGCCAGTAGTATAAACAGCCTCTACTCTGAAAAACTGTTTTTT
NA,many,TRBV11-2,TRBJ1-4,CASSLVFRGTNEKLFF,TGTGCCAGCAGCCTCGTATTCAGGGGTACTAATGAAAAACTGTTTTTT
NA,many,TRBV7-8,TRBJ2-3,CASSPPQATDTQYF,TGTGCCAGCAGCCCACCACAAGCCACAGATACGCAGTATTTT
NA,NA,TRBV30,TRBJ1-2,CAWSPAYYGYTF,TGTGCCTGGAGCCCCGCTTACTATGGCTACACCTTC